This entry is about one T cell receptor (beta chain). This sample is part of a study of blood T cell repertoires in COVID-19. For the study at large: The United States, Italy and Spain supplied acute and convalescent COVID-19 samples. Sources were T cells, B-cell-depleted T cells, or PBMCs; the material itself was cDNA or gDNA.

Enrollees, roughly 18 to 90 years old, lived in 24 US areas. Participant-reported clinical history was the basis for cohort assignment. J lost 8 bases, V lost 8 bases, and 12 bases had no gene match. Germline CDR1 and CDR2: GTSNPN and SVGIG (reference sequence). The CDR3 totals 13 residues. Measured with immunoSEQ multiplex PCR; TCRdb has only the in-frame clones, and not every one. The top ten hold 4% to 6.5% of the sample, which has fewer than 200,000 clones, 82% seen once. The gene calls are TRBV30 and TRBJ2-1, with TRBD2 matching 7 bases. This clonotype originated in a woman in her fifties or sixties with acute COVID-19. Source material: PBMCs or T cells enriched from blood (not recorded which). The CDR3 protein is CARLAGAFHEQFF. As DNA, the CDR3 is TGTGCCCGCCTCGCGGGAGCATTCCATGAGCAGTTCTTC.